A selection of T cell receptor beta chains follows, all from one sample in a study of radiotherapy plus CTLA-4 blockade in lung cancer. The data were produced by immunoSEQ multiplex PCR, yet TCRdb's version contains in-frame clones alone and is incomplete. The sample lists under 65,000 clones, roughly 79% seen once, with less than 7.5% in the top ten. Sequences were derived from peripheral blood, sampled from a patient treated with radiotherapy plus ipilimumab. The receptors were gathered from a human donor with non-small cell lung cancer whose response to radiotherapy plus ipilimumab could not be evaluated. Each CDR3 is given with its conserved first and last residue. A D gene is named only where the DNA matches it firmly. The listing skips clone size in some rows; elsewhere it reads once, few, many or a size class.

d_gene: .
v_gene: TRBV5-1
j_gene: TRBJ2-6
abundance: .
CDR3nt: TGCGCCAGCAGCTTGGCCGGGAGCTCTGGGGCCAACGTCCTGACTTTC
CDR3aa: CASSLAGSSGANVLTF

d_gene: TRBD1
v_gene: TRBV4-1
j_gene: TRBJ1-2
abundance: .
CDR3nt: TGCGCCAGCAGCCCCGGGGACAGGGGGACGAATTATGGCTACACCTTC
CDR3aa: CASSPGDRGTNYGYTF

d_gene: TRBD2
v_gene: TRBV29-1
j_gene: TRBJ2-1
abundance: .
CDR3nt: TGCAGCGTGGACACCCCTGAAGCGGGAGCGAGTGAGCAGTTCTTC
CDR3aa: CSVDTPEAGASEQFF

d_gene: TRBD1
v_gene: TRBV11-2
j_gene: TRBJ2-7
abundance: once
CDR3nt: TGTGCCAGCAGCTCGGGACAGGCCTCCTACGAGCAGTACTTC
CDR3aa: CASSSGQASYEQYF

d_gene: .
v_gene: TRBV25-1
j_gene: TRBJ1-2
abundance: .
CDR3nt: TGTGCCAGCAGTTCTAGCTATGGCTACACCTTC
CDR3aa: CASSSSYGYTF

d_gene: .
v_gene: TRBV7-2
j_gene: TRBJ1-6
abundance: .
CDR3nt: TGTGCCAGCAGCTTTGGGAGGGAATCACCCCTCCACTTT
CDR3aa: CASSFGRESPLHF

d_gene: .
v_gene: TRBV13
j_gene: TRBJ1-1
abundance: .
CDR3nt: TGTGCCAGCAGCTTAACAGGGATGGGCACTGAAGCTTTCTTT
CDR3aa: CASSLTGMGTEAFF

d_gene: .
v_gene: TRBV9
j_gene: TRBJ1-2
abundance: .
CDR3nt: TGTGCCAGCAGCGACGAACAGGGTTCTGGCTACACCTTC
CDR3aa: CASSDEQGSGYTF

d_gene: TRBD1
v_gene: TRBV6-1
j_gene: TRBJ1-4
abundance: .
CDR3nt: TGTGCCAGCAGCACCGGGACAGAGGGTGAAAAACTGTTTTTT
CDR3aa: CASSTGTEGEKLFF

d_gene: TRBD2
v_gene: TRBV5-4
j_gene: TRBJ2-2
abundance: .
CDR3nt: TGTGCCAGCAGCCAGGGACTAGCGGGCCAGTTGAACACCGGGGAGCTGTTTTTT
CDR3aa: CASSQGLAGQLNTGELFF

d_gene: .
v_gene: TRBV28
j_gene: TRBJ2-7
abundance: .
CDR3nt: TGTGCCAGCAGGACGACAAGCCGTGGGTACGAGCAGTACTTC
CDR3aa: CASRTTSRGYEQYF